This entry is about one TCR beta chain. The antigen is undetermined. This sample is drawn from a study of T cell responses to AZD1222 COVID-19 vaccine. Repertoires were generated with immunoSEQ multiplex PCR, while TCRdb's copy carries only in-frame clones and drops some. The sample lists approximately 150,000 clones, 90% to 95% occurring once. Study findings and constraints: Donors were largely white British and mainly female; clonal diversity was possibly underestimated.

The sequence came from an adult who received the AZD1222 COVID-19 vaccine. This specimen was peripheral blood, taken 28 days after the second AZD1222 dose.

CDR3 DNA sequence: TGTGCCATCAGCTCAGACTCTGGGGCCAACGTCCTGACTTTC. Translation: CAISSDSGANVLTF. This rearrangement joins TRBV10-3 to TRBJ2-6, with no clear D. V was clipped by 6 bases and J by 0 bases, with 6 bases between them. Germline V lookup: CDR1 ENHRY, CDR2 SYGVKD. There are 14 residues in the CDR3.